These 23 T cell receptor beta chains came from one sample sequenced in a study of CD8 T cells in ankylosing spondylitis. A single record per CDR3 protein comes from TCRdb applying MiXCR to the 5' RACE reads. The sample consists of about 200,000 distinct CDR3 sequences, 6% to 8.5% of them appearing once. Study-level findings and limits: Ankylosing spondylitis blood appeared to be characterized by a TCR beta motif of roughly eight highly homologous variants.

Antigens for these TCRs are unknown. Sequences were obtained from blood, either unsorted or a sorted T cell fraction (not recorded which). The receptors here all came from a male donor with ankylosing spondylitis.

This clonotype occurred a few times. The V call is TRBV6-1, the J call TRBJ2-2; 9 nucleotides agree with TRBD1. The germline V gene has CDR1 MNHNS and CDR2 SASEGT. Trimming cost V 6 bases and J 6 bases; bases outside gene matches: 8. The CDR3 extends over 15 amino acids. The CDR3: CASSTGQGPAGELFF. The CDR3 DNA reads TGTGCCAGCAGCACCGGACAGGGGCCAGCCGGGGAGCTGTTTTTT.

The DNA for the CDR3 is TGTGCCAGCAGCCCCTACAGATATAGGGACCAAGAGACCCAGTACTTC. Residues: CASSPYRYRDQETQYF. This sequence joins TRBV7-9 and TRBJ2-5; D is undetermined. V dropped 5 bases and J dropped 0 bases, with 16 bases sitting between them. Germline values: CDR1 SEHNR, CDR2 FQNEAQ (reference sequence). The CDR3 is 16 amino acids.

In this sample, this clonotype turned up a few times. The chain has TRBV7-9 and TRBJ2-1, with D possibly matching TRBD1 (6 bases). The CDR3 extends over 14 amino acids. Trimming pared 5 bases from V and 5 bases from J, leaving 13 bases between. Germline assignment: CDR1 SEHNR and CDR2 FQNEAQ (reference sequence). CDR3: CASSPGQIHNEQFF. CDR3 sequence (DNA): TGTGCCAGCAGCCCCGGACAGATCCACAATGAGCAGTTCTTC.

This clonotype has ten or more counts. This chain uses TRBV6-1 with TRBJ2-7, with D possibly TRBD2 on 7 matching bases. The CDR3 consists of 15 residues. CDR1 is MNHNS and CDR2 is SASEGT in the germline V gene. Trimming took off 7 bases at V and 1 base at J, with 17 bases between the two ends. This CDR3 reads CASKYSRGASYEQYF. The CDR3 bases are TGTGCCAGCAAATATAGCCGGGGGGCTTCCTACGAGCAGTACTTC.

This clonotype was picked up a small number of times. V is TRBV7-9 and J is TRBJ2-2; TRBD2 matches at 12 bases. The germline V gene has CDR1 SEHNR and CDR2 FQNEAQ (reference sequence). The CDR3 loop spans 16 amino acids. V was pared by 3 bases and J by 7 bases, with 6 bases of the junction left unmatched. DNA for the CDR3: TGTGCCAGCAGCTTCCGACTAGCGGGGGTTAACGGGGAGCTGTTTTTT. This sequence encodes CASSFRLAGVNGELFF.

The rearrangement joins TRBV15 to TRBJ1-3, with TRBD1 identical over 9 bases. The CDR3 has 15 amino acids. CDR1 and CDR2 from the germline V gene are LNHNV and YYDKDF (reference sequence). V gave up 8 bases and J gave up 1 base; unmatched junction bases: 6. Here the CDR3 DNA reads TGTGCCACCGGCCGGGACAGGGCGTCTGGAAACACCATATATTTT. Translating gives CATGRDRASGNTIYF.

The chain is built from TRBV5-6 and TRBJ2-3; D is uncertain. The CDR3 is made up of 14 amino acids. V lost 4 bases and J lost 2, with 11 bases in between. CDR1 SGHDT and CDR2 YYEEEE come from the germline V gene. CDR3 amino acids: CASSLFSFTDTQYF. The CDR3 bases are TGTGCCAGCAGCCTCTTCAGTTTCACAGATACGCAGTATTTT. Full variable domain (remainder filled in from reference TRBV5-6 and TRBJ2-3): DAGVTQSPTHLIKTRGQQVTLRCSPKSGHDTVSWYQQALGQGPQFIFQYYEEEERQRGNFPDRFSGHQFPNYSSELNVNALLLGDSALYLCASSLFSFTDTQYFGPGTRLTVL.

At least ten counts were recorded for this clonotype. The chain links TRBV12-3 or TRBV12-4 to TRBJ2-7; D may be TRBD2 (6 bases). V lost 5 bases to trimming and J lost 3 bases, with 11 bases between them. The CDR3 contains 13 residues. In nucleotides, the CDR3 is TGTGCCAGCAGTCCCGGGACTCACTACGAGCAGTACTTC. Its translation: CASSPGTHYEQYF.

This clonotype was observed many times. The chain employs TRBV7-2 and TRBJ2-3; D not certain. The length of the CDR3 is 14 residues. V lost 2 bases to trimming and J lost 4 bases, with 10 bases between them. From germline, CDR1 is SGHTA and CDR2 FQGNSA. The CDR3 DNA reads as TGTGCCAGCAGCTTATCAACACTGGCAGATACGCAGTATTTT. Its protein is CASSLSTLADTQYF.

This clonotype was picked up many times. The chain carries TRBV7-9 and TRBJ2-5; TRBD2 is a possible D gene (6 bases). Per the germline V gene, CDR1 is SEHNR and CDR2 is FQNEAQ (reference sequence). The CDR3 totals 11 residues. Trimming cost V 7 bases and J 9 bases, with 12 bases left between them. In DNA form, the CDR3 reads TGTGCCAGCATCGACTCGGGGGCCCAGTACTTC. Its translation is CASIDSGAQYF.

This clonotype was picked up many times. The genes are TRBV11-2 and TRBJ1-2, with 9 bases identical to TRBD1. This CDR3 is 18 amino acids long. The V and J ends lost 5 bases and 0 bases, in that order; junction bases with no gene match: 13. Per the germline V gene, CDR1 is SGHAT and CDR2 is FQNNGV. The CDR3 protein is CASSPLPGTGPTNYGYTF. In DNA form, the CDR3 reads TGTGCCAGCAGCCCCCTTCCCGGGACAGGGCCAACTAACTATGGCTACACCTTC.

The J gene is TRBJ2-7, the V gene TRBV15; the D gene is possibly TRBD1 (6 bases). Trimming pared 3 bases from V and 1 base from J, leaving 10 bases between. Per the germline V gene, CDR1 is LNHNV and CDR2 is YYDKDF (reference sequence). The CDR3 runs 14 residues. The CDR3 nucleotides are TGTGCCACCAGCAGGGATGGACAGTCCTACGAGCAGTACTTC. As protein: CATSRDGQSYEQYF.

This clonotype was detected ten times or more. The gene calls are TRBV5-1 and TRBJ2-7; D perhaps matches TRBD1 (6 bases). Trimming pared 0 bases from V and 0 bases from J, leaving 10 bases between. The CDR3 consists of 15 residues. Germline V lookup: CDR1 SGHRS, CDR2 YFSETQ. The CDR3 DNA sequence: TGCGCCAGCAGCTTGGGAGGGACATTCTCCTACGAGCAGTACTTC. Amino acid sequence: CASSLGGTFSYEQYF.

This clonotype was counted ten times or more. The chain uses TRBV20-1 and TRBJ2-3; D may be TRBD2 (5 bases). The CDR3 consists of 16 residues. V was trimmed by 0 bases and J by 2 bases, leaving 15 bases between them. CDR1 and CDR2 (germline): DFQATT, SNEGSKA (reference sequence). The CDR3 DNA reads as TGCAGTGCTAGAGATTGGAGGACGCTAGACACAGATACGCAGTATTTT. Protein: CSARDWRTLDTDTQYF.

This clonotype showed up many times. CDR3 nucleotide sequence: TGTGCCAGCGGACGGAACACTGAAGCTTTCTTT. It specifies CASGRNTEAFF. V and J are TRBV27 and TRBJ1-1; D not certain. The length of the CDR3 is 11 residues. Trimming removed 8 bases from V and 1 base from J, with 5 bases in between. The V gene's germline CDR1 is MNHEY and CDR2 SMNVEV (reference sequence).

This clonotype was seen repeatedly, ten times or more. This chain links TRBV4-2 with TRBJ2-3; 7 bases are shared with TRBD1. From germline, CDR1 is LGHNA and CDR2 YNFKEQ. CDR3 size: 16 residues. J gave up 4 bases and V 0 bases, and 7 bases lay outside the gene matches. The CDR3 sequence: CASSQEEGGEADTQYF. The CDR3 DNA reads as TGTGCCAGCAGCCAAGAAGAAGGGGGCGAGGCAGATACGCAGTATTTT.

This clonotype has only a few counts. DNA for the CDR3: TGCGCCAGCAGCCAAAACAGGTTACGGAACGCGGACGAGCAGTACTTC. Translating it yields CASSQNRLRNADEQYF. The chain carries TRBV4-3 and TRBJ2-7; possible D gene TRBD1, 5 bases. The CDR3 extends over 16 amino acids. Trimming stripped 2 bases from V and 5 bases from J, with 19 bases between. Germline loops: CDR1 LGHNA, CDR2 YSLEER.

V is TRBV15 and J is TRBJ2-7; 7 bases are a match to TRBD1. The length of the CDR3 is 15 residues. From germline, CDR1 is LNHNV and CDR2 YYDKDF (reference sequence). Germline trimming cut 4 bases from V and 2 bases from J; bases unmatched to any gene: 8. CDR3: CATSKTRDSPYEQYF. CDR3 nucleotide sequence: TGTGCCACCAGCAAAACCAGGGACAGCCCCTACGAGCAGTACTTC.

The rearrangement uses TRBV12-3 or TRBV12-4 and TRBJ1-1; D uncertain. V lost 8 bases and J lost 3, with 7 bases in between. This CDR3 has 11 residues. This CDR3 is CASAMYTEAFF. In DNA, the CDR3 is TGTGCCAGCGCTATGTACACTGAAGCTTTCTTT.

This clonotype has only a few counts. The J gene is TRBJ2-7, the V gene TRBV19, with TRBD1 identical over 9 bases. Germline V gives CDR1 LNHDA, CDR2 SQIVND (reference sequence). CDR3 length: 14 residues. The J segment lost 2 bases and the V segment lost 9 bases, leaving 8 bases of the junction unmatched. CDR3 in amino acids: CASATGGLAYEQYF. For the CDR3, the DNA is TGTGCCAGCGCTACAGGGGGCTTGGCCTACGAGCAGTACTTC.

About this clonotype: This clone may be a read error of a much larger clone one base away. The conserved final phenylalanine or tryptophan is absent from the CDR3, which likely points to a read error. The chain recombines TRBV10-3 with TRBJ1-4, with unresolved D. The CDR3 has 15 residues. Trimming pared 6 bases from V and 0 bases from J, leaving 11 bases between. Germline V CDR1 and CDR2: ENHRY, SYGVKD. In DNA form, the CDR3 reads TGTGCCATCAGCCGAGGGATTTCAACTAATGAAAAACTGTTTCTT. This codes for CAISRGISTNEKLFL.

This clonotype has at least ten counts. The chain recombines TRBV6-1 with TRBJ2-2; 12 bases are shared with TRBD2. Germline CDR1 MNHNS, CDR2 SASEGT. This CDR3 contains 18 residues. J lost 6 bases, V lost 5 bases, and 13 bases had no gene match. CDR3 sequence: CASSPSLAGGSRSGELFF. CDR3 DNA sequence: TGTGCCAGCAGTCCGTCCCTAGCGGGAGGGAGCCGTTCCGGGGAGCTGTTTTTT.

This clonotype was detected many times. CDR3 nucleotides: TGTGCCAGCGGTTACGGGGTCTATGGCTACACCTTC. It is translated as CASGYGVYGYTF. This chain joins TRBV7-2 and TRBJ1-2; D is unclear. The germline gives CDR1 SGHTA, CDR2 FQGNSA. The CDR3 runs 12 residues. V was cut by 8 bases and J by 4 bases, with 11 bases left in between.